These T cell receptor beta chains were read from a single sample in a study of cytomegalovirus exposure and HLA in healthy donors. Produced via immunoSEQ multiplex PCR; TCRdb's table is partial and in-frame only. The sample's table shows approximately 100,000 clones. Material for sequencing was PBMCs. The receptors here all came from a man aged 35-49 years in good health and CMV-seronegative. The CDR3 runs from the conserved cysteine through the conserved F or W. The D gene is left open where the match is weak.

>TRBV5-1|TRBD1|13|TRBJ2-7
TGCGCCAGCAGCTGGGACAGGGTGGGAGAGCAGTACTTC
CASSWDRVGEQYF
>TRBV30|NA|13|TRBJ2-2
TGTGCCTGGCTCTCACTAGCCCCCGGGGAGCTGTTTTTT
CAWLSLAPGELFF
>TRBV27|NA|14|TRBJ2-1
TGTGCCAGCAGCGACCTAGGTATCTCGAATGAGCAGTTCTTC
CASSDLGISNEQFF
>TRBV18|NA|14|TRBJ1-1
TGTGCCAGCTCACCGCTGGACAGAGAGACTGAAGCTTTCTTT
CASSPLDRETEAFF
>TRBV2|TRBD1|15|TRBJ1-4
TGTGCCAGCAGTGAAGCGGGACAGGGCGGTGAAAAACTGTTTTTT
CASSEAGQGGEKLFF
>TRBV6-1|NA|14|TRBJ1-5
TGTGCCAGCAGTGTTATCAGTAAGAATCAGCCCCAGCATTTT
CASSVISKNQPQHF
>TRBV5-5|NA|15|TRBJ2-4
TGTGCCAGCAGCCCCCAGGGAGGTACCAAAAACATTCAGTACTTC
CASSPQGGTKNIQYF
>TRBV5-1|NA|15|TRBJ1-1
TGCGCCAGCAGCTTGGTCGCAGGCACCGGAACTGAAGCTTTCTTT
CASSLVAGTGTEAFF
>TRBV18|TRBD1|16|TRBJ1-5
TGTGCCAGCTCACGCGGGACAGGGGCCTCTAATCAGCCCCAGCATTTT
CASSRGTGASNQPQHF
>TRBV5-1|NA|15|TRBJ2-3
TGCGCCAGCAGCTCGCGAGCAGGTAGCACAGATACGCAGTATTTT
CASSSRAGSTDTQYF
>TRBV5-4|NA|13|TRBJ2-1
TGTGCCAGCAGCTCCACAGGGACCAATGAGCAGTTCTTC
CASSSTGTNEQFF
>TRBV6-1|NA|10|TRBJ2-5
TGTGCCACCCGGCGGGAGACCCAGTACTTC
CATRRETQYF
>TRBV5-1|TRBD1|15|TRBJ2-3
TGCGCCAGCAGCTTGGAGGGACAGAGCACAGATACGCAGTATTTT
CASSLEGQSTDTQYF
>TRBV2|TRBD1|13|TRBJ2-3
TGTGCCAGCAGTTGGGACAGGGAAGATACGCAGTATTTT
CASSWDREDTQYF
>TRBV2|NA|13|TRBJ1-5
TGTGCCAGCAGTGTTAGGGAGCGCCAGCCCCAGCATTTT
CASSVRERQPQHF
>TRBV6-4|TRBD1|16|TRBJ2-1
TGTGCCAGCAGTCAGTCCGGGACAGGGGCCTACAATGAGCAGTTCTTC
CASSQSGTGAYNEQFF
>TRBV15|NA|15|TRBJ1-1
TGTGCCACCAGCAGAGAGAGGGTAGGCTACACTGAAGCTTTCTTT
CATSRERVGYTEAFF
>TRBV15|TRBD1|16|TRBJ1-4
TGTGCCACCAGCAGAGATTCTGGACAGGGGGGTGAAAAACTGTTTTTT
CATSRDSGQGGEKLFF
>TRBV27|NA|12|TRBJ2-3
TGTGCCAGCAGCCGTCTACCGGATACGCAGTATTTT
CASSRLPDTQYF
>TRBV5-4|NA|12|TRBJ2-4
TGTGCCAGCAGCTCTAACACAGGGTGGTGGTACTTC
CASSSNTGWWYF
>TRBV5-5|NA|14|TRBJ2-2
TGTGCCAGCAGCGGAAGGAGGGGGCCCGGGGAGCTGTTTTTT
CASSGRRGPGELFF
>TRBV15|TRBD2|18|TRBJ2-3
TGTGCCACCAGCAGCCCCCTTTTAGCGGGAGGTACCACAGATACGCAGTATTTT
CATSSPLLAGGTTDTQYF
>TRBV6-5|NA|15|TRBJ1-3
TGTGCCAGCAGTTACGCCCCTATAACGGGAAACACCATATATTTT
CASSYAPITGNTIYF
>TRBV6-5|NA|13|TRBJ2-3
TGTGCCAGCGGCGGGACTAGCACAGATACGCAGTATTTT
CASGGTSTDTQYF
>TRBV19|TRBD2|12|TRBJ2-1
TGTGCCAGTAGTGCCACTAGCGGGGTACTGTTCTTC
CASSATSGVLFF
>TRBV6-6|TRBD1|16|TRBJ1-1
TGTGCCAGCAGTTACCCACTCTCGACAGGGATCGCTGAAGCTTTCTTT
CASSYPLSTGIAEAFF
>TRBV7-8|TRBD2|14|TRBJ2-1
TGTGCCAGCAGCTTAGCGGGAGGGCGAAATGAGCAGTTCTTC
CASSLAGGRNEQFF
>TRBV4-1|NA|13|TRBJ2-7
TGCGCCAGCAGCCAAGGAGTTCCCTACGAGCAGTACTTC
CASSQGVPYEQYF
>TRBV6-6|TRBD2|14|TRBJ2-2
TGTGCCATTACTAGCGGGAGAGGCACCGGGGAGCTGTTTTTT
CAITSGRGTGELFF
>TRBV30|NA|12|TRBJ2-3
TGTGCCTGGAGTGTCACCGGGGGTACGCAGTATTTT
CAWSVTGGTQYF
>TRBV28|TRBD1|15|TRBJ1-1
TGTGCCAGCAGTTTATTGGGAGGGACAGGGATCTGGGCTTTCTTT
CASSLLGGTGIWAFF
>TRBV23-1|TRBD1|14|TRBJ2-5
TGCGCCAGCAGTCAACAGGGGGCGTGGGAGACCCAGTACTTC
CASSQQGAWETQYF
>TRBV30|NA|15|TRBJ1-2
TGTGCCTGGAGTGTACGAAGGGAACAGGGCTATGGCTACACCTTC
CAWSVRREQGYGYTF
>TRBV19|NA|15|TRBJ2-2
TGTGCCAGTAGCCTAGAGTACAGGGAGCCCGGGGAGCTGTTTTTT
CASSLEYREPGELFF
>TRBV9|NA|10|TRBJ1-1
TGTGCCAGCAGCGGAAGACAGCTTCTCTTT
CASSGRQLLF
>TRBV4-3|NA|15|TRBJ1-3
TGCGCCAGCAGCCAAGATCTAGGGGCTGGAAACACCATATATTTT
CASSQDLGAGNTIYF
>TRBV10-2|NA|14|TRBJ2-7
TGCGCCAGCAGTGAGTTAGAAGCTGGGGGCGAGCAGTACTTC
CASSELEAGGEQYF
>TRBV6-5|TRBD1|16|TRBJ2-1
TGTGCCAGCAGTTACTCGGGGACAGGGCGAGGGAATGAGCAGTTCTTC
CASSYSGTGRGNEQFF
>TRBV9|NA|15|TRBJ2-6
TGTGCCAGCAGCGTAGCGGGGACTGGGGCCAACGTCCTGACTTTC
CASSVAGTGANVLTF
>TRBV2|TRBD2|14|TRBJ2-2
TGTGCCAGCCTTCGACTAGCGGACACCGGGGAGCTGTTTTTT
CASLRLADTGELFF
>TRBV2|NA|14|TRBJ2-7
TGTGCCAGCAGTGAATCCGGGTTGTCCTACGAGCAGTACTTC
CASSESGLSYEQYF
>TRBV7-2|TRBD2|16|TRBJ2-7
TGTGCCAGCAGCTCCCGGACTAGCGAGACTCGTCACGAGCAGTACTTC
CASSSRTSETRHEQYF
>TRBV30|TRBD2|14|TRBJ2-5
TGTGCCTGGAGTGTAATCGGGGGAGGGGAGACCCAGTACTTC
CAWSVIGGGETQYF
>TRBV5-5|TRBD1|14|TRBJ2-7
TGTGCCAGCAGCTCCCGGGACAGCTCCTACGAGCAGTACTTC
CASSSRDSSYEQYF
>TRBV9|NA|17|TRBJ2-3
TGTGCCAGCAGCGTAGGGGCTAGCGCGCCGAGCACAGATACGCAGTATTTT
CASSVGASAPSTDTQYF
>TRBV7-9|NA|13|TRBJ1-5
TGTGCCAGCAGCTTCGGGTTTGGTCAGCCCCAGCATTTT
CASSFGFGQPQHF
>TRBV5-8|TRBD1|14|TRBJ1-2
TGTGCCAGCAGCCAGGACAGGGGGCCGTATGGCTACACCTTC
CASSQDRGPYGYTF
>TRBV27|TRBD1|15|TRBJ2-7
TGTGCCAGCAGTCCCCGGACAGGGGCTGGCGGCGAGCAGTACTTC
CASSPRTGAGGEQYF
>TRBV9|TRBD2|15|TRBJ2-3
TGTGCCAGCAGCCAGAGGGAGGGAAGCACAGATACGCAGTATTTT
CASSQREGSTDTQYF
>TRBV7-8|TRBD2|15|TRBJ2-1
TGTGCCAGCAGCGCCTCGGGGGGGGTCCCTAATGAGCAGTTCTTC
CASSASGGVPNEQFF
>TRBV7-9|NA|11|TRBJ1-1
TGTGCCAGCAGCTTAGCGATGCAGGATTTCTTT
CASSLAMQDFF
>TRBV4-2|TRBD2|17|TRBJ2-1
TGTGCCAGCAGCCAAGGGGTGGCGGGAGGGCCTCATAATGAGCAGTTCTTC
CASSQGVAGGPHNEQFF
>TRBV4-3|NA|15|TRBJ1-6
TGCGCCAGCAGCCGGTGGACTGCGCTCGGGTCACCCCTCCACTTT
CASSRWTALGSPLHF
>TRBV6-6|NA|15|TRBJ2-5
TGTGCCAGCAGTTACGAGTTCCCTTTTGGAGAGACCCAGTACTTC
CASSYEFPFGETQYF
>TRBV7-9|NA|16|TRBJ2-3
TGTGCCAGCTCCCCGAGTGGGGCTGTCTTCACAGATACGCAGTATTTT
CASSPSGAVFTDTQYF
>TRBV29-1|TRBD1|15|TRBJ1-5
TGCAGCGTTGACTGGGACAAAGGGGGCCAAGGGCCCCAGCATTTT
CSVDWDKGGQGPQHF
>TRBV28|NA|14|TRBJ1-1
TGTGCCAGCAGTGTGGGACAAATGAACACTGAAGCTTTCTTT
CASSVGQMNTEAFF
>TRBV20-1|NA|11|TRBJ2-5
TGCAGTGCTAGAACAGGGGAGACCCAGTACTTC
CSARTGETQYF
>TRBV9|NA|14|TRBJ2-7
TGTGCCAGCAGCGTAGAGCTGATCGCCAACGAGCAGTACTTC
CASSVELIANEQYF
>TRBV27|TRBD1|13|TRBJ1-1
TGTGCCAGCAGGGAGGGGGCACACACTGAAGCTTTCTTT
CASREGAHTEAFF